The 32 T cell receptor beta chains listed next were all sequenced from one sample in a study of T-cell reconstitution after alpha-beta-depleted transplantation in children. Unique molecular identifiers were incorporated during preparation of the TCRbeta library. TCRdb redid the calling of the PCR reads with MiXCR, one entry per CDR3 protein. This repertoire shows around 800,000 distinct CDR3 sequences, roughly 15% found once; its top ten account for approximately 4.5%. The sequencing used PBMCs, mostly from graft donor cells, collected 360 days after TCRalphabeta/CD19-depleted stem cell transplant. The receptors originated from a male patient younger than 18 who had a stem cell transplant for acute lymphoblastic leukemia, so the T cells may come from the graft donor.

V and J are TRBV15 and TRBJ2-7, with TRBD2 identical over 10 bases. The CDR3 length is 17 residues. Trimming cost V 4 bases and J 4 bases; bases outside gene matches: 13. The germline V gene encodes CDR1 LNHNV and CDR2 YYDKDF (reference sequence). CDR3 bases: TGTGCCACCAGCAATCCTAGCGGGAGAACGAGGGCTTACGAGCAGTACTTC. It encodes CATSNPSGRTRAYEQYF.

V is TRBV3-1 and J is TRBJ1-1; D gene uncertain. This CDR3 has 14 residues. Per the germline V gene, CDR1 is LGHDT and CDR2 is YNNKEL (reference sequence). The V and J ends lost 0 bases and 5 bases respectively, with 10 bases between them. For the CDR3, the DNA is TGTGCCAGCAGCCAAGAAGCCCCGGGGACTGAAGCTTTCTTT. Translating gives CASSQEAPGTEAFF.

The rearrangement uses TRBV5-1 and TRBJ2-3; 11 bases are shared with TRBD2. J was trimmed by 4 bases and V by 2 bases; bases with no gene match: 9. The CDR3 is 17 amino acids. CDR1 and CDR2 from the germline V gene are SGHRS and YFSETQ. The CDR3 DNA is TGCGCCAGCAGCTTTAATCTAGCGGGAGGTGCCTCAGATACGCAGTATTTT. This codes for CASSFNLAGGASDTQYF.

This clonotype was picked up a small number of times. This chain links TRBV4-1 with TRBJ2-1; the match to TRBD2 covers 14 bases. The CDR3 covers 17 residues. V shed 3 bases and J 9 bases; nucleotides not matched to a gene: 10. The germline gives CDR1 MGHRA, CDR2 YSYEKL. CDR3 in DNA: TGCGCCAGCAGCCAGGGGAGGACTAGCGGGAGGAATTCTGAGCAGTTCTTC. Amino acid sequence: CASSQGRTSGRNSEQFF.

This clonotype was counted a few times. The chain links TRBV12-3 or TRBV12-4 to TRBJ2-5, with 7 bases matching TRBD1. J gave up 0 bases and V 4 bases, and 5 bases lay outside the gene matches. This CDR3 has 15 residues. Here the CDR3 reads CASSSGTAYQETQYF. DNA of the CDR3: TGTGCCAGCAGTTCTGGGACAGCGTACCAAGAGACCCAGTACTTC.

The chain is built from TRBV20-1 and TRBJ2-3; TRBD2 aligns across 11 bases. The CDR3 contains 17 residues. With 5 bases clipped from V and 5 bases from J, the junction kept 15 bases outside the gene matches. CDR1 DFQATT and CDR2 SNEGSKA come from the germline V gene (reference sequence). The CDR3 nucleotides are TGCAGTGCTCTTACCCGACTAGCGGGACCGCCTGGAGATACGCAGTATTTT. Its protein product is CSALTRLAGPPGDTQYF.

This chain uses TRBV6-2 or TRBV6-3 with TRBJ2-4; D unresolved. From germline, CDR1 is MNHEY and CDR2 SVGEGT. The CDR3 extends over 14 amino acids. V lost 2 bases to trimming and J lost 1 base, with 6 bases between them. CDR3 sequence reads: CASSYGWAKNIQYF. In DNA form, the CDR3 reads TGTGCCAGCAGTTACGGGTGGGCCAAAAACATTCAGTACTTC.

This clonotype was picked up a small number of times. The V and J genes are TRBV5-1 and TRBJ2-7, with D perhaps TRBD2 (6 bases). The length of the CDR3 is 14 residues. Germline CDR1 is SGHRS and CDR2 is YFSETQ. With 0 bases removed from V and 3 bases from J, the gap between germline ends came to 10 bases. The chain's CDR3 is CASSLGGEFYEQYF. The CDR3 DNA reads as TGCGCCAGCAGCTTGGGGGGGGAGTTCTACGAGCAGTACTTC.

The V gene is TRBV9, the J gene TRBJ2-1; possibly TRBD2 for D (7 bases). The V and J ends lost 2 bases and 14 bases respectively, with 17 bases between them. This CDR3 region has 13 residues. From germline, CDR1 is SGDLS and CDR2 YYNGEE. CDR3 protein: CASSVRGGRAEFF. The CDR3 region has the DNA TGTGCCAGCAGCGTCCGCGGGGGCAGGGCTGAGTTCTTC.

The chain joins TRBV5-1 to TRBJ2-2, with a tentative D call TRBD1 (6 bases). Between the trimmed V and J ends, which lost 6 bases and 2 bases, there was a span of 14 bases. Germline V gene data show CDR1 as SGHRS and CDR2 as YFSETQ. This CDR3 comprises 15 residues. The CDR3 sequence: CASTYNRANTGELFF. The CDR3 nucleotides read TGCGCCAGCACATACAACAGGGCCAACACCGGGGAGCTGTTTTTT.

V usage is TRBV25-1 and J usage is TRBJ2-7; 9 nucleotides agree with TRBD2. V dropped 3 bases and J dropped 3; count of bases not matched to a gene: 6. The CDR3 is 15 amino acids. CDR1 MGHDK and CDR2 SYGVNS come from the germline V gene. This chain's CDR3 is CASSEGATSGYEQYF. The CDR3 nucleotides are TGTGCCAGCAGTGAGGGGGCGACTAGCGGCTACGAGCAGTACTTC.

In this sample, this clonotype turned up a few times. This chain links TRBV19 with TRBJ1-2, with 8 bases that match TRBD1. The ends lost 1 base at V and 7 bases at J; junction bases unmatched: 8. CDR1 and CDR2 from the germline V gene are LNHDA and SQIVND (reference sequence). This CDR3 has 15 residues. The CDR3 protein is CASSIAAGGSVGYTF. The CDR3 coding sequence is TGTGCCAGTAGTATAGCTGCAGGGGGCAGCGTTGGCTACACCTTC.

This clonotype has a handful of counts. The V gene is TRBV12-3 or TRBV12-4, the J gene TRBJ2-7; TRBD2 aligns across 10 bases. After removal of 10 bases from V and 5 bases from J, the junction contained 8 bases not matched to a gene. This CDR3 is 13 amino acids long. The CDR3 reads CATLAGAEDEQYF. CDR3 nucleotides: TGTGCCACCCTAGCGGGAGCAGAGGACGAGCAGTACTTC.

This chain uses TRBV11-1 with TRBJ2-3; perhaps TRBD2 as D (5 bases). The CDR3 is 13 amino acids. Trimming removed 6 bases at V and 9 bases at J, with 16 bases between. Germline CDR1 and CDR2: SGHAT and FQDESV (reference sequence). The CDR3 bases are TGTGCCAGCAGGTCCGGCTTAGCGAGAACGCAGTATTTT. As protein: CASRSGLARTQYF.

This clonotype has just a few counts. The CDR3 bases are TGCAGCGCCCTCTGGGACAGCACCTACGAGCAGTACTTC. Its protein product is CSALWDSTYEQYF. The V gene is TRBV29-1, the J gene TRBJ2-7; 7 bases fit TRBD1. The germline V gene encodes CDR1 SQVTM and CDR2 ANQGSEA. J lost 2 bases, V lost 7 bases, and 8 bases had no gene match. This CDR3 has 13 amino acids.

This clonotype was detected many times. CDR3 in DNA: TGCGCCAGCAGCTTGTGGGCAGGGGACTACGAGCAGTACTTC. This translates into CASSLWAGDYEQYF. This chain links TRBV5-1 with TRBJ2-7; perhaps TRBD1 as D (6 bases). V was cut by 1 base and J by 3 bases, with 11 bases left in between. The CDR3 is 14 amino acids. The V gene's germline CDR1 is SGHRS and CDR2 YFSETQ.

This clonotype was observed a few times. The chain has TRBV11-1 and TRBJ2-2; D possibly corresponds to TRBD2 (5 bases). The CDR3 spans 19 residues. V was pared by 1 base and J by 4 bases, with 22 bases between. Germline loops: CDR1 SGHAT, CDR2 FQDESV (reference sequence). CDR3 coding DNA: TGTGCCAGCAGCTTAGAAGGACCTATTAGGCGGGTCCGCACCGGGGAGCTGTTTTTT. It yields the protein CASSLEGPIRRVRTGELFF.

This CDR3 reads CSVNLGTYEQYF. CDR3 DNA sequence: TGCAGCGTTAACCTCGGAACCTACGAGCAGTACTTC. The chain recombines TRBV29-1 with TRBJ2-7; D gene ambiguous. The CDR3 extends over 12 amino acids. Germline CDR1 is SQVTM and CDR2 is ANQGSEA. V was pared by 5 bases and J by 2 bases, with 10 bases between.

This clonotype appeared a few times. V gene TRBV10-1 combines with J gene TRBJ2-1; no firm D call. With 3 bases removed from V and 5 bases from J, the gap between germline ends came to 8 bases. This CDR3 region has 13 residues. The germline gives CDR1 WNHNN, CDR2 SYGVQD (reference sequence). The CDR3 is CASSEWANNEQFF. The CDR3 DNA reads TGCGCCAGCAGTGAATGGGCTAACAATGAGCAGTTCTTC.

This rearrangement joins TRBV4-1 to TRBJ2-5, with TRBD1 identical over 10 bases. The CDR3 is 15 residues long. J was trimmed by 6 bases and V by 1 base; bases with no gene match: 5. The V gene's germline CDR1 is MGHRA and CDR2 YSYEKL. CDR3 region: CASSQGGQGRKTQYF. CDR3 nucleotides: TGCGCCAGCAGCCAAGGGGGACAGGGGAGAAAGACCCAGTACTTC.

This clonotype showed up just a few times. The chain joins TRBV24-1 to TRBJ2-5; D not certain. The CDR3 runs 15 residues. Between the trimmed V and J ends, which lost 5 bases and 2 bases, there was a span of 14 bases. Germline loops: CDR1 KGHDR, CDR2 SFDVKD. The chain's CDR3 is CATSGKGPLQETQYF. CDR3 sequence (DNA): TGTGCCACCAGTGGAAAAGGCCCTCTTCAAGAGACCCAGTACTTC.

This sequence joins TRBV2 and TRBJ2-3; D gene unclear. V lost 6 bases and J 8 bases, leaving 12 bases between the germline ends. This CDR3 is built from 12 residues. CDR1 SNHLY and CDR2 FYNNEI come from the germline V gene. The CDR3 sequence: CASSHLGATQYF. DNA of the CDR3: TGTGCCAGCAGCCATCTAGGTGCTACGCAGTATTTT.

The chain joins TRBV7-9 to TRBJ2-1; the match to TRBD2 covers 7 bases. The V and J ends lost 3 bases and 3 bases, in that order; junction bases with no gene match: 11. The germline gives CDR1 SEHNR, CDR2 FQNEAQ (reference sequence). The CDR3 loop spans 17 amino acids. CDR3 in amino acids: CASSFPGSGKDYNEQFF. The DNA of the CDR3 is TGTGCCAGCAGCTTTCCCGGCAGCGGGAAGGACTACAATGAGCAGTTCTTC.

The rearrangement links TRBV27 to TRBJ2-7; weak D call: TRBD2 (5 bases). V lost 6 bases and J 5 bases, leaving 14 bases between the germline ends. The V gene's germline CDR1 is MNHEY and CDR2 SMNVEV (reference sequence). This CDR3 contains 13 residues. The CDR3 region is CASSARGSHEQYF. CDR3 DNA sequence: TGTGCCAGCAGCGCCCGGGGTTCCCACGAGCAGTACTTC.

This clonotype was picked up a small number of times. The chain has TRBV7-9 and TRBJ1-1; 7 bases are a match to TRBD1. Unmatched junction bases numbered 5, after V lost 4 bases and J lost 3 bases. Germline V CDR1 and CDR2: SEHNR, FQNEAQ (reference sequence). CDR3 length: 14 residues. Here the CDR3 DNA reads TGTGCCAGCAGCTCGACAGGGTTTCACACTGAAGCTTTCTTT. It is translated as CASSSTGFHTEAFF.

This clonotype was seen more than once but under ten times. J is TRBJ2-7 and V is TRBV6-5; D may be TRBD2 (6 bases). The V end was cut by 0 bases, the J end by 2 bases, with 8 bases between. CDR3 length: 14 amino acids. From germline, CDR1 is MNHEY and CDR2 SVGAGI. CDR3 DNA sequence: TGTGCCAGCAGTTACTCGAGACTAGCCTACGAGCAGTACTTC. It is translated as CASSYSRLAYEQYF.

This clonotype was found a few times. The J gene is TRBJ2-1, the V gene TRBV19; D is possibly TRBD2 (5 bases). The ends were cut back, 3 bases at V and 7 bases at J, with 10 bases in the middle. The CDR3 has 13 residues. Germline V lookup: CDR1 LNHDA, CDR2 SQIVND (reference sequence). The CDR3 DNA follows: TGTGCCAGTAGTATCTGGACGGGAAATGAGCAGTTCTTC. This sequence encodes CASSIWTGNEQFF.

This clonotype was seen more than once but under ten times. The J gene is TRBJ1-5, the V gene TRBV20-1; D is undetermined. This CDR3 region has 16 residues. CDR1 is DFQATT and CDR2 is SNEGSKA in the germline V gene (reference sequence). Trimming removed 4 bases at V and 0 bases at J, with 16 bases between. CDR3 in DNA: TGCAGTGCTATCCAAAGGACGGGCTATAGCAATCAGCCCCAGCATTTT. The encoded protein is CSAIQRTGYSNQPQHF.

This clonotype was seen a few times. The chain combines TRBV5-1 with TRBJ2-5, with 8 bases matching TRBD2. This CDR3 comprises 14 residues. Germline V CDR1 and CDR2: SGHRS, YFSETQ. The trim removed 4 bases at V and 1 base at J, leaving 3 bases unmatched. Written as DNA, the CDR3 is TGCGCCAGCAGCCCGGGAGGGCCCCAAGAGACCCAGTACTTC. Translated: CASSPGGPQETQYF.

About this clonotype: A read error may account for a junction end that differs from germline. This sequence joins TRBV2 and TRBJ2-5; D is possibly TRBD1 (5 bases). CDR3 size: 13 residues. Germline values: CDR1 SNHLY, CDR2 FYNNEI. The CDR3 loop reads CASREGVVETQYF. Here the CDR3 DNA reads TGTGCCAGCAGGGAAGGGGTGGTGGAGACCCAGTACTTC.

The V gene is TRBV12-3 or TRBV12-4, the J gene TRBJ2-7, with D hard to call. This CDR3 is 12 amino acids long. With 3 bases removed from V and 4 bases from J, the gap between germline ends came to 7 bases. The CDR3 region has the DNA TGTGCCAGCAGTTTTCGGATTTACGAGCAGTACTTC. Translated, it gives CASSFRIYEQYF.

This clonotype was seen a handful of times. In nucleotides, the CDR3 is TGCGCCAGCAGCGCGGGGGACAGGACCTCCAATCAGCCCCAGCATTTT. Translation gives CASSAGDRTSNQPQHF. The J gene is TRBJ1-5, the V gene TRBV5-1, with TRBD1 identical over 8 bases. Germline loops: CDR1 SGHRS, CDR2 YFSETQ. V trimming: 4 bases; J trimming: 3 bases; junction bases outside the gene matches: 9. The CDR3 extends over 16 amino acids.